This T cell receptor (beta chain) derives from a study of beta chain features in type 1 diabetes. The CDR3 spans 17 residues. CDR1 and CDR2 (germline): LGHNA, YSLEER. Trimming stripped 0 bases from V and 4 bases from J, with 15 bases between. Sequencing targeted expressed TCRB transcripts, as all isolated RNA had been reverse transcribed. Clones were read by immunoSEQ multiplex PCR, and TCRdb kept only the in-frame ones, dropping some. Altogether around 300,000 clones are present, approximately 14% being singletons, with the ten largest covering 6.7%. The receptor comes from a man between 25 and 39 years old in good health. The specimen was central memory CD4+ T cells from blood. V gene TRBV4-3 combines with J gene TRBJ2-2, with D possibly being TRBD1 or TRBD2 (6 bases each). The DNA for the CDR3 is TGCGCCAGCAGCCAAGACCCGGGGGCGAGGACCACCGGGGAGCTGTTTTTT. This sequence encodes CASSQDPGARTTGELFF.